What follows is one T cell receptor beta chain and its context. The antigen this receptor binds is unknown. Base qualities are not provided; no much larger clone lies one nucleotide away. The sample originates from a study of blood T cell repertoires in COVID-19 (dated by TCRdb to 2020 to 2022). Regarding the complete study: Samples covering the acute and convalescent phases of COVID-19 were provided by collaborators in the United States, Italy and Spain. The sample metadata nearly always contained a de-identified subject ID, COVID-19 status, age in years and sex. The repertoires were made available in a free public database intended to serve as a resource for research on the immune response to SARS-CoV-2. The dataset comprised deeply sampled blood TCRbeta repertoires from subjects exposed to, actively infected with, or recovered from COVID-19. The material from the prospective study consisted of cDNA or gDNA derived from T cells, B-cell-depleted T cells, or PBMCs. The samples were drawn from the first 160 participants of the ongoing ImmuneRACE study and from some 1,300 subjects provided by 6 global collaborators. Where available, HLA class I and class II types were obtained from metadata supplied by the sample provider rather than from assay-based typing. General findings and caveats noted by the study authors: How much clinical and demographic metadata was included differed by source and by participant, and the metadata was provided uncurated.

The immunoSEQ Assay, a bias-controlled multiplex PCR, was used to amplify TCRbeta CDR3 regions from genomic DNA. The original pipeline was this. The number of nucleated cells in each sample was estimated by amplification of reference gene primers within the assay. Sequence reads were collapsed and filtered to measure the absolute abundance of every unique TCRbeta CDR3 rearrangement. For each sample, productive Simpson clonality was calculated as the square root of Simpson's diversity index across productive rearrangements. TCRdb took this table from immuneACCESS and kept in-frame rearrangements with V and J called. Such tables lack part of the clones; where checked against another copy, unresolved V genes explain under half of the gap, and the rest is unexplained. That table supplies the V and J calls and clone size; D and trimming were determined from the DNA. Counted in this sample were about 140,000 clones; more than 80% of them appeared once. The ten largest account for 1.5% to 2% of the sample.

Participants in the prospective study were enrolled through a virtual design, were aged 18 to 89 years, and lived in approximately 25 United States geographic areas. Cohort assignment in the prospective study relied on participant-reported clinical history from a screening survey and a study questionnaire. Exposed participants were defined as having been in contact with someone with a PCR-confirmed or clinician-diagnosed COVID-19 case within 2 weeks of study entry. Each participant in the prospective study had whole blood, serum and a nasopharyngeal or oropharyngeal swab collected by mobile phlebotomists. Additional blood draws and questionnaires over an approximately 2-month period could optionally be provided by prospective study participants. Prospective study blood samples were shipped either frozen or at room temperature before DNA extraction. The junction shows trimming of 3 bases on V and 0 bases on J, plus 9 bases between the germline ends. From the cysteine up to the phenylalanine, the CDR3 has a length of 14 residues. Only the CDR3 DNA stays, 42 bases, in frame from base 1. CDR1 and CDR2, per the germline V gene, are SGHRS and YFSETQ.

This TCR was sampled from a woman between 18 and 29 years old who had been exposed to COVID-19. The V and J genes are TRBV5-1 and TRBJ1-1, with a weak D call of TRBD1 (5 bases match). The specimen sequenced was PBMCs or T cells enriched from blood (not recorded which). This receptor has the CDR3 CASSWGPLNTEAFF. In nucleotide form, the sequence is TGCGCCAGCAGCTGGGGCCCCTTGAACACTGAAGCTTTCTTT.